This TCR beta chain was identified in a study of radiotherapy plus CTLA-4 blockade in lung cancer (dated by TCRdb to 2017 to 2018). Some background on the complete study: Among the enrolled patients, under 20% had an objective response, and approximately 33% reached disease control.

Turning to this clone: Its target antigen remains unknown. No base qualities exist here, and no much larger clone lies one base off it.

Broader findings and caveats from the paper: TCR clones derived from tumors expanded in peripheral blood after treatment with radiotherapy and ipilimumab. Increased serum interferon-beta after radiation, together with early dynamic changes in blood T cell clones, were reported to be the strongest predictors of response.

Library preparation employed the immunoSEQ multiplex PCR assay. TCRdb stores this immuneACCESS table with in-frame sequences only. Part of the clones is absent; in the studies checked, under half of the shortfall reflects unresolved V genes, and no reason is known for the rest. The table for this sample lists nearly 95,000 clones; 80% to 85% of them were counted only once. The biggest ten clones account for roughly 25% of the sample. CDR1 MNHEY and CDR2 SVGAGI are derived from the germline V gene. The CDR3 covers 12 residues, taking in both the cysteine and the phenylalanine. Left in the record is the CDR3 DNA by itself, 36 bases read in frame from the first base. V loses 7 bases of germline sequence and J loses 0 bases, and the interval between the two ends is 5 bases. The study tested focal radiation therapy combined with CTLA-4 blockade (ipilimumab) in patients with chemo-refractory metastatic non-small-cell lung cancer.

This specimen was peripheral blood, taken from a patient treated with radiotherapy plus ipilimumab. The sequence is built from TRBV6-5 and TRBJ2-3, with the D gene call left open. The sequence derives from a human donor with non-small cell lung cancer that progressed on radiotherapy plus ipilimumab. The sequenced DNA: TGTGCCAGCAAAGGCAGCACAGATACGCAGTATTTT. Translated, this is CASKGSTDTQYF.